The present entry profiles one TCR beta chain with its context. Its antigen has not been determined. No per-base quality is available; no much larger clone lies one base away. High-throughput TCR beta sequencing profiled peripheral blood CD8+ and CD4+ T cells from healthy donors, Susac syndrome patients and multiple sclerosis patients. The Susac syndrome patients fulfilled recently defined diagnostic criteria for definite or probable disease. Bulk CD8+ and CD4+ T cells were purified magnetically by negative isolation, whereas CD8+ TEMRA cells were enriched by FACS. Blood was collected in EDTA tubes and processed within 24 hours, with PBMCs isolated through density gradient centrifugation. PBMCs intended for TCR sequencing were frozen in liquid nitrogen and were later thawed in a 37 degrees C water bath. The sorted or isolated CD4+, CD8+ and CD8+ TEMRA cells reached a purity of at least 90%. The CDR3 runs 14 residues from the cysteine to the phenylalanine. Here the CDR3 DNA is all that survives: 42 bases in frame from base 1. V and J lose 3 bases and 0 bases, and a span of 7 bases separates them. CDR1 and CDR2, per the germline V gene, are SNHLY and FYNNEI.

RNA was extracted with the RNeasy kit and about 0.5 to 1 ug was reverse transcribed using random hexamers. The immunoSEQ multiplex PCR assay, covering 54 Vbeta and 13 Jbeta segments, was used to amplify TCR beta CDR3 regions. PCR amplification bias was corrected using a synthetic template baseline for primer optimization and computational correction. In the authors' own workflow: Only productive sequences were kept, with reads annotated to V, D and J genes according to IMGT and analyzed in immunoSEQ Analyzer. To calculate clonality, Shannon entropy was normalized by log2 of the number of productive unique sequences and then subtracted from one. For each patient and control, public and private clones were evaluated within the 100 most prevalent clones. Clones were defined as Susac-specific if absent from the healthy and MS cohorts, from 1052 published viral clones and from other ImmuneACCESS disease sequences. Through fastp at Q25 and MiXCR, TCRdb rebuilt clones from the public reads, retaining in-frame beta chains. CDR3 protein duplicates are merged, each entry listing the most common genes and DNA. The V and J calls were determined by TCRdb, not by the authors. This sample gives about 160,000 distinct CDR3 sequences in total; about 96% of them show up just once. The top ten clones comprise 0.1% to 0.15% of the sample.

This sample was taken from a study of CD8 T cells in Susac syndrome (dated by TCRdb to the late 2010s). Context from the whole study: Among the Susac syndrome patients who were sequenced, clinically active disease was present in six and clinical remission was observed in fewer than 10. Susac syndrome patients were therapy-naive, on corticosteroids (some also receiving IVIg), or on IVIg alone at blood withdrawal. Repertoire sequencing was used to test whether CD8+ T cell activation and differentiation in Susac syndrome was antigen driven. Study-wide findings and limitations: The study acknowledged that relatively few individuals were included in the TCR sequencing and HLA analysis. No clonal expansion was detected in the CD4+ T cell repertoire of Susac syndrome patients.

The source of this sequence is a human donor with Susac syndrome. Sequenced input: CD4+ T cells from PBMCs. Recombination linked TRBV2 to TRBJ2-3; the best D guess is TRBD1, with 6 bases matching. The CDR3 sequence is CASSETGSTDTQYF. The DNA sequence is given as TGTGCCAGCAGTGAGACAGGTAGCACAGATACGCAGTATTTT.